The T cell receptor beta chain described here comes from a study of a mutant IDH1 vaccine in newly diagnosed glioma. Overall study: Treated patients had a mean age of approximately 40 years and a sex split that was around 60% male and roughly 40% female.

Assay: immunoSEQ multiplex PCR; the TCRdb copy retains only in-frame clones and omits some. The repertoire includes 53,000 or so clones, approximately 78% of them detected once, and 5.2% sits in the top ten. Overall study results and limits: Whatever changes occurred in top peripheral T cell clonotypes seemed unrelated to pseudoprogression.

This clone is deemed medium-sized (0.01 to 0.1%). Its antigen is unidentified. Sample time point: week 5, during vaccination. Topical imiquimod accompanied each vaccine dose, which consisted of 300 ug of mutant IDH1 20-mer peptide. The receptor was isolated from a middle-aged man with glioma. This sample comprised PBMCs, obtained from a glioma patient whose treatment included an IDH1 peptide vaccine.

The CDR3 protein is CASSLRQGNTIYF. The DNA for the CDR3 is TGTGCCAGCAGCTTAAGGCAGGGCAACACCATATATTTT. The chain combines TRBV7-9 with TRBJ1-3; D perhaps matches TRBD1 (5 bases). The V and J ends lost 2 bases and 7 bases respectively, with 9 bases between them. The germline gives CDR1 SEHNR, CDR2 FQNEAQ (reference sequence). The CDR3 loop spans 13 amino acids.